This T cell receptor (beta chain) came from a study of blood T cell repertoires in COVID-19. Germline V CDR1 and CDR2: SGHNT, YENEEA. This CDR3 has 16 residues. The junction had 4 bases not matched to a gene; V was cut back by 0 bases and J by 2 bases. This clone was observed a few times. Method: immunoSEQ multiplex PCR; TCRdb's copy keeps in-frame clones and lacks some. The top ten hold approximately 6.2% of the sample, which has about 220,000 clones, 84% seen once. This sequence was found in a woman aged 40 to 50 who had recovered from COVID-19. Input material: PBMCs or T cells enriched from blood (not recorded which). The chain joins TRBV11-3 to TRBJ2-1; TRBD2 matches 7 bases. The CDR3 nucleotides read TGTGCCAGCAGCTTAGATGGTAGCGGGCCCTACAATGAGCAGTTCTTC. This sequence encodes CASSLDGSGPYNEQFF.